The TCR beta chain under discussion was sequenced for a study of response to subunit inactivated influenza vaccine. The CDR3 covers 13 residues. Germline assignment: CDR1 LGHDT and CDR2 YNNKEL (reference sequence). The V end was cut by 4 bases, the J end by 0 bases, with 6 bases between. MiXCR, run by TCRdb on the RT-PCR reads, gives a single entry per CDR3 protein. The sample shows approximately 700,000 distinct CDR3 sequences, approximately 15% of them seen only once. In regard to this clonotype: What it binds is not known.

Study outcomes and limitations: The authors offered the suggestion that each seasonal influenza vaccination recruits few new T cells.

The source of this sequence is a man over 45 who received an inactivated influenza vaccine. The genes are TRBV3-1 and TRBJ1-2; D not resolved. Sequenced here: PBMCs from blood, sampled 14 to 15 days before vaccination. The CDR3 coding sequence is TGTGCCAGCAGCCCTCGAGCTAACTATGGCTACACCTTC. Translating gives CASSPRANYGYTF.